The clone carrying this T cell receptor beta chain was observed a handful of times. Its antigen is not identified. The data derive from a study of glioma-infiltrating T cells. TCR alpha and beta CDR3 regions were amplified from RNA using iRepertoire nested multiplex PCR. TCRdb re-analysed the multiplex PCR reads in MiXCR, keeping a single row per CDR3 protein. The sample shows approximately 400,000 distinct CDR3 sequences, roughly two fifths of them seen only once. The study's findings and limits: Non-neoplastic patients had below-expected tissue-blood divergence, while all gliomas exceeded expectation.

The receptor was derived from a human donor with low-grade glioma or glioblastoma, undergoing nonglioma brain surgery, or in good health (not recorded which). Source material: glioma tissue, nonneoplastic brain tissue, or PBMCs (not recorded which).

CDR3 region: CASSLSDTQYF. CDR3 nucleotide sequence: TGTGCCAGCAGCTTATCAGATACGCAGTATTTT. The V gene is TRBV7-2, the J gene TRBJ2-3; D remains unclear. The CDR3 is made up of 11 amino acids. Germline assignment: CDR1 SGHTA and CDR2 FQGNSA. The V end lost 2 bases, the J end lost 4 bases, and 1 base lay between the germline ends.